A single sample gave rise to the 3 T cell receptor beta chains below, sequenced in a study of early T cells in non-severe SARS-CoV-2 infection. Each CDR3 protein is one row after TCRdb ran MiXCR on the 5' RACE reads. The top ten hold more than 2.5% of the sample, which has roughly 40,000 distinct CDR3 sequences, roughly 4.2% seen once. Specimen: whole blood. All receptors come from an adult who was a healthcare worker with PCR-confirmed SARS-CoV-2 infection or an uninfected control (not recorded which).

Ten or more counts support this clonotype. CDR3 in DNA: TGTGCCACCAGCAGAGGTATTCAGAGCTCCTACAATGAGCAGTTCTTC. Protein sequence: CATSRGIQSSYNEQFF. The V and J genes are TRBV15 and TRBJ2-1; D ambiguous. Per germline, CDR1 LNHNV and CDR2 YYDKDF (reference sequence). Trimming took off 1 base at V and 0 bases at J, with 10 bases between the two ends. This CDR3 comprises 16 residues.

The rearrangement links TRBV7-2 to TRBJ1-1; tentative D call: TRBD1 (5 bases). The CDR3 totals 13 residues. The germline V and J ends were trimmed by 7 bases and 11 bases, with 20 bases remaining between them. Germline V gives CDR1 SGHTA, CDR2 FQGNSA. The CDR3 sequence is CASKGWGRAWAFF. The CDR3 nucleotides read TGTGCCAGCAAGGGATGGGGCAGGGCTTGGGCTTTCTTT.

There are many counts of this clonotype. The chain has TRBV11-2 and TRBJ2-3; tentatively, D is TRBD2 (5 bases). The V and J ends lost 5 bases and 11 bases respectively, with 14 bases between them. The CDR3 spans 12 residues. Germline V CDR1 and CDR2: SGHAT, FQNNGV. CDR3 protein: CASSRPGIGQYF. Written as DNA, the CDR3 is TGTGCCAGCAGCCGCCCCGGGATCGGGCAGTATTTT. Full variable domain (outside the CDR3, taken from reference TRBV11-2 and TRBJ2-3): EAGVAQSPRYKIIEKRQSVAFWCNPISGHATLYWYQQILGQGPKLLIQFQNNGVVDDSQLPKDRFSAERLKGVDSTLKIQPAKLEDSAVYLCASSRPGIGQYFGPGTRLTVL.